The 29 T cell receptor beta chains below come from one sample, sequenced in a study of T-cell reconstitution after alpha-beta-depleted transplantation in children. This sample's TCRbeta library carried unique molecular identifier barcodes. TCRdb analysed the PCR reads with MiXCR anew, one entry per CDR3 protein. The sample gives about 540,000 distinct CDR3 sequences, 18% of which show up once; 3% to 3.5% is in the top ten. The sample in question was PBMCs from the stem cell graft donor, obtained from the stem cell graft. These TCRs come from a human donor who donated a stem cell graft to a child with acute lymphoblastic leukemia.

The J gene is TRBJ2-7, the V gene TRBV9; the D gene is possibly TRBD2 (6 bases). V was shortened by 2 bases and J by 3 bases, with 18 bases between the two germline ends. CDR3 size: 16 residues. Germline CDR1 reads SGDLS; CDR2 reads YYNGEE. The CDR3 bases are TGTGCCAGCAGCGTGAGAGGAGGGTCTGTAAACTACGAGCAGTACTTC. Its translation is CASSVRGGSVNYEQYF.

V is TRBV5-6 and J is TRBJ2-3, with D perhaps matching TRBD1 or TRBD2 (5 bases each). Trimming took 0 bases from V and 6 from J, leaving 11 bases between them. The CDR3 extends over 14 amino acids. From germline, CDR1 is SGHDT and CDR2 YYEEEE. This chain's CDR3 is CASSLDGREDTQYF. In DNA, the CDR3 is TGTGCCAGCAGCTTGGATGGCAGGGAGGATACGCAGTATTTT. Drawing the rest from reference TRBV5-6 and TRBJ2-3, the complete variable domain is DAGVTQSPTHLIKTRGQQVTLRCSPKSGHDTVSWYQQALGQGPQFIFQYYEEEERQRGNFPDRFSGHQFPNYSSELNVNALLLGDSALYLCASSLDGREDTQYFGPGTRLTVL.

This clonotype was counted a single time. The rearrangement joins TRBV27 to TRBJ2-1, with D unresolved. Trimming cost V 2 bases and J 5 bases, with 13 bases left between them. The germline CDR1 and CDR2 sequences are MNHEY and SMNVEV (reference sequence). This CDR3 is built from 15 residues. The CDR3 DNA follows: TGTGCCAGCAGTTTACGTAGGACGGAGAACAATGAGCAGTTCTTC. Translated, it gives CASSLRRTENNEQFF.

The chain couples TRBV5-1 to TRBJ1-2; possibly TRBD1 for D (6 bases). Trimming cost V 4 bases and J 8 bases, with 15 bases left between them. Looked up from germline, CDR1 is SGHRS and CDR2 is YFSETQ. This CDR3 region has 13 residues. This CDR3 reads CASSPGTWRGYTF. CDR3 nucleotides: TGCGCCAGCAGCCCAGGGACATGGCGCGGCTACACCTTC.

The chain uses TRBV5-1 and TRBJ2-1; no definite D call. Germline V gene data show CDR1 as SGHRS and CDR2 as YFSETQ. There are 15 residues in the CDR3. Trimming pared 2 bases from V and 5 bases from J, leaving 14 bases between. The CDR3 nucleotides read TGCGCCAGCAGCTTCCCACTTTTAGCCGACAATGAGCAGTTCTTC. It encodes CASSFPLLADNEQFF.

The genes are TRBV5-1 and TRBJ2-3; D is perhaps TRBD2 (5 bases). Trimming pared 4 bases from V and 0 bases from J, leaving 15 bases between. This CDR3 has 16 residues. CDR1 and CDR2 from the germline V gene are SGHRS and YFSETQ. The DNA of the CDR3 is TGCGCCAGCAGCCGGTACCCTGAGCGGAGCACAGATACGCAGTATTTT. It encodes CASSRYPERSTDTQYF. The full variable domain, completed using reference TRBV5-1 and TRBJ2-3, is KAGVTQTPRYLIKTRGQQVTLSCSPISGHRSVSWYQQTPGQGLQFLFEYFSETQRNKGNFPGRFSGRQFSNSRSEMNVSTLELGDSALYLCASSRYPERSTDTQYFGPGTRLTVL.

The chain is built from TRBV5-1 and TRBJ1-4, with no clear D. Germline CDR1 reads SGHRS; CDR2 reads YFSETQ. The V gene lost 4 bases and the J gene lost 6 bases, with 10 bases spanning the gap. The CDR3 extends over 13 amino acids. The CDR3 region is CASSLPPDEKLFF. As DNA, the CDR3 is TGCGCCAGCAGCCTCCCTCCGGATGAAAAACTGTTTTTT.

This clonotype was seen only a few times. The rearrangement links TRBV12-3 or TRBV12-4 to TRBJ2-1, with TRBD2 matching 7 bases. V lost 5 bases and J lost 2; bases outside the gene matches: 6. This CDR3 is 15 amino acids long. In DNA, the CDR3 is TGTGCCAGCAGTCACGGCGGGAGTCCCTACAATGAGCAGTTCTTC. Translated: CASSHGGSPYNEQFF.

This clonotype has only a few counts. The chain links TRBV29-1 to TRBJ1-2; TRBD1 matches at 7 bases. The CDR3 runs 14 residues. Per the germline V gene, CDR1 is SQVTM and CDR2 is ANQGSEA. Trimming took 2 bases from V and 3 from J; bases not matched to a gene: 6. Written as DNA, the CDR3 is TGCAGCGTTGAACAGGGCGGGACAGACTATGGCTACACCTTC. Its protein is CSVEQGGTDYGYTF.

This clonotype was seen at least ten times. V gene TRBV29-1 combines with J gene TRBJ1-1; D remains unclear. CDR1 is SQVTM and CDR2 is ANQGSEA in the germline V gene. The CDR3 totals 11 residues. Trimming cost V 4 bases and J 0 bases, with 3 bases left between them. The CDR3 DNA sequence: TGCAGCGTTGTAGTGAACACTGAAGCTTTCTTT. Translating gives CSVVVNTEAFF.

This clonotype was seen only a few times. The chain links TRBV6-5 to TRBJ2-1, with D possibly called TRBD1 or TRBD2 (6 bases each). Germline-derived CDR1 and CDR2 are MNHEY and SVGAGI. Trimming cost V 0 bases and J 8 bases, with 14 bases left between them. This CDR3 has 15 residues. Here the CDR3 DNA reads TGTGCCAGCAGTTACTCGAGAAGGGGGGAGGATGAGCAGTTCTTC. It is translated as CASSYSRRGEDEQFF.

This clonotype was seen just once. This chain links TRBV7-6 with TRBJ2-3; the match to TRBD2 covers 14 bases. The CDR3 spans 16 residues. Germline V gene lookup returns CDR1 SGHVS and CDR2 FNYEAQ. J lost 4 bases, V lost 4 bases, and 4 bases had no gene match. As DNA, the CDR3 is TGTGCCAGCAGCTATGGGACTAGCGGGAGTCCAGATACGCAGTATTTT. The encoded protein is CASSYGTSGSPDTQYF.

The V gene is TRBV6-1, the J gene TRBJ1-2; D not resolved. The V gene's germline CDR1 is MNHNS and CDR2 SASEGT. The CDR3 has 14 residues. V lost 9 bases and J lost 3, with 17 bases in between. The CDR3 loop is CASLSGRSDYGYTF. DNA of the CDR3: TGTGCCAGTCTCTCCGGAAGGTCGGACTATGGCTACACCTTC.

The chain is built from TRBV7-2 and TRBJ1-3; 8 bases are shared with TRBD1. Germline assignment: CDR1 SGHTA and CDR2 FQGNSA. Germline trimming cut 2 bases from V and 2 bases from J; bases unmatched to any gene: 5. This CDR3 has 16 residues. CDR3 in amino acids: CASSLWTGKTGNTIYF. CDR3 nucleotide sequence: TGTGCCAGCAGCTTATGGACAGGGAAGACTGGAAACACCATATATTTT.

This clonotype was recorded a few times. This chain links TRBV7-9 with TRBJ2-1, with D perhaps matching TRBD2 (5 bases). V was cut by 1 base and J by 8 bases, with 15 bases left in between. Germline loops: CDR1 SEHNR, CDR2 FQNEAQ (reference sequence). The CDR3 sequence is 15 residues long. The CDR3 coding sequence is TGTGCCAGCAGCTTAGGTTCATTTGGACTCTATGAGCAGTTCTTC. It translates to CASSLGSFGLYEQFF.

The gene calls are TRBV5-6 and TRBJ1-2, with 8 bases identical to TRBD1. V lost 4 bases, J lost 6 bases, and 11 bases stayed unmatched. This CDR3 region has 15 residues. Germline CDR1 SGHDT, CDR2 YYEEEE. The CDR3 loop is CASSVTGTGLDGYTF. The CDR3 DNA is TGTGCCAGCAGCGTGACAGGGACAGGATTGGATGGCTACACCTTC.

The V call is TRBV4-2, the J call TRBJ2-2; unclear D gene. In germline, CDR1 is LGHNA, CDR2 YNFKEQ. The CDR3 extends over 18 amino acids. Deletions cut 4 bases from V and 7 bases from J, with 25 bases between. For the CDR3, the DNA is TGTGCCAGCAGCCCACGCTTACGCCGGATTGGGGTCGGCGGGGAGCTGTTTTTT. Translated, it gives CASSPRLRRIGVGGELFF.

The chain employs TRBV7-3 and TRBJ2-1; 8 bases fit TRBD2. The germline CDR1 and CDR2 sequences are SGHTA and FQGTGA. The ends lost 2 bases at V and 6 bases at J; junction bases unmatched: 12. The CDR3 extends over 17 amino acids. CDR3 DNA: TGTGCCAGCAGCTTAGTGCCCGAACCGGGAGGGCGCAATGAGCAGTTCTTC. This sequence encodes CASSLVPEPGGRNEQFF.

This chain joins TRBV5-1 and TRBJ2-7, with no clear D. Trimming left V 0 bases short and J 9 bases short, with 10 bases between. CDR1 is SGHRS and CDR2 is YFSETQ in the germline V gene. The CDR3 has 12 amino acids. This chain's CDR3 is CASSLEPPVQYF. CDR3 DNA sequence: TGCGCCAGCAGCTTGGAACCTCCCGTGCAGTACTTC.

The chain is built from TRBV20-1 and TRBJ2-1; 13 nucleotides line up with TRBD2. With 6 bases clipped from V and 7 bases from J, the junction kept 6 bases outside the gene matches. Per germline, CDR1 DFQATT and CDR2 SNEGSKA (reference sequence). The CDR3 runs 14 residues. CDR3 residues: CSATLAGGPNEQFF. Here the CDR3 DNA reads TGCAGTGCCACACTAGCGGGAGGGCCGAATGAGCAGTTCTTC.

The chain combines TRBV20-1 with TRBJ1-3; D gene unclear. V was clipped by 3 bases and J by 1 base, with 4 bases between them. Germline CDR1 reads DFQATT; CDR2 reads SNEGSKA (reference sequence). This CDR3 has 12 amino acids. The CDR3: CSARGSGNTIYF. The CDR3 DNA is TGCAGTGCTAGGGGGTCTGGAAACACCATATATTTT.

This clonotype was observed a few times. The rearrangement joins TRBV9 to TRBJ1-1; TRBD1 is a possible D gene (5 bases). The CDR3 has 12 amino acids. Germline-derived CDR1 and CDR2 are SGDLS and YYNGEE. V dropped 4 bases and J dropped 12 bases, with 16 bases sitting between them. CDR3 protein: CASSPIAGGSFF. The CDR3 region has the DNA TGTGCCAGCAGCCCGATAGCGGGGGGTTCTTTCTTT.

The CDR3 protein is CASSQEEGLNSPLHF. As DNA, the CDR3 is TGTGCCAGCAGCCAAGAGGAGGGGCTTAATTCACCCCTCCACTTT. The chain couples TRBV3-1 to TRBJ1-6, with D perhaps matching TRBD1 (5 bases). The germline gives CDR1 LGHDT, CDR2 YNNKEL (reference sequence). This CDR3 has 15 amino acids. Trimming cost V 0 bases and J 6 bases, with 9 bases left between them.

There are many counts of this clonotype. V usage is TRBV7-2 and J usage is TRBJ2-7, with 8 bases lining up with TRBD1. Germline V gives CDR1 SGHTA, CDR2 FQGNSA. V shed 5 bases, J shed 2 bases, and the junction held 23 bases outside the gene matches. The CDR3 contains 20 residues. CDR3 sequence reads: CASSALDWSGGVRRPYEQYF. The CDR3, as DNA: TGTGCCAGCAGCGCTCTCGATTGGTCAGGGGGCGTCAGACGTCCCTACGAGCAGTACTTC.

This clonotype showed up many times. The chain combines TRBV7-3 with TRBJ2-5; D could derive from TRBD1 or TRBD2 (7 bases each). Germline V gives CDR1 SGHTA, CDR2 FQGTGA. The CDR3 spans 14 residues. V gave up 7 bases and J gave up 5 bases, with 17 bases separating them. The CDR3 is CASTPGGARETQYF. The CDR3 DNA sequence: TGTGCCAGCACCCCAGGGGGGGCGCGGGAGACCCAGTACTTC.

This clonotype was counted a few times. The rearrangement links TRBV6-2 or TRBV6-3 to TRBJ2-2, with TRBD2 matching 8 bases. The CDR3 contains 18 residues. Germline assignment: CDR1 MNHEY and CDR2 SVGEGT. The J segment lost 4 bases and the V segment lost 7 bases, leaving 17 bases of the junction unmatched. DNA of the CDR3: TGTGCCAGCAAGGCCGTCCATCGCTTGCGGGAGGCCACCGGGGAGCTGTTTTTT. Translated, it gives CASKAVHRLREATGELFF.

This clonotype was observed a handful of times. V and J are TRBV13 and TRBJ2-3, with 13 positions matching TRBD2. The length of the CDR3 is 16 residues. With 4 bases clipped from V and 2 bases from J, the junction kept 3 bases outside the gene matches. Germline CDR1 PRHDT, CDR2 FYEKMQ (reference sequence). In DNA form, the CDR3 reads TGTGCCAGCAGCTCGGGACTAGCGGGACCCACAGATACGCAGTATTTT. It yields the protein CASSSGLAGPTDTQYF.

A few counts support this clonotype. The chain carries TRBV12-3 or TRBV12-4 and TRBJ2-7, with D tentatively TRBD1 or TRBD2 (5 bases each). V lost 2 bases, J lost 6 bases, and 14 bases lay in between. CDR3 length equals 14 residues. Here the CDR3 reads CASSLRAGTGEQYF. CDR3 bases: TGTGCCAGCAGTTTAAGGGCAGGGACGGGCGAGCAGTACTTC.

The chain joins TRBV29-1 to TRBJ1-2; D might be TRBD1 (6 bases). The CDR3 runs 14 residues. Trimming shortened V by 3 bases and J by 2 bases, and 13 bases separated the two germline ends. The V gene's germline CDR1 is SQVTM and CDR2 ANQGSEA. CDR3 region: CSVDRQGLNYGYTF. In DNA form, the CDR3 reads TGCAGCGTTGACAGGCAGGGGCTCAACTATGGCTACACCTTC.